This T cell receptor beta chain derives from a study of TIL therapy for anti-PD-1-resistant metastatic lung cancer. At the level of the study: Most patients had lung adenocarcinoma. Notes on the study in general: This highly selected cohort may not generalize to typical lung cancer patients. The baseline peripheral repertoire was partially replaced by infused TIL clonotypes that later decayed.

Of note for this clone: Its specificity is unknown.

The CDR3 runs 15 residues. V was shortened by 5 bases and J by 6 bases, with 16 bases between the two germline ends. The germline V gene encodes CDR1 MNHEY and CDR2 SMNVEV (reference sequence). Time point of the sample: pre-treatment sample, taken before nivolumab and TIL therapy. The libraries were made with immunoSEQ v3. The protocol was immunoSEQ multiplex PCR, while the TCRdb copy is restricted to in-frame clones and leaves out a portion. The data contain about 50,000 clones, around 85% of them seen just once; the ten biggest clones take up approximately 5.1%. This rearrangement joins TRBV27 to TRBJ2-2, with D tentatively TRBD2 (6 bases). Sample: blood, taken at baseline. The TCR was taken from a person aged 25-79 years with non-small cell lung cancer. CDR3 amino acids: CASSPGTGESGELFF. In nucleotides, the CDR3 is TGTGCCAGCAGTCCGGGGACGGGAGAATCCGGGGAGCTGTTTTTT.